A selection of T cell receptor beta chains follows, all from one sample in a study of siplizumab effects on memory and regulatory T cells. This table comes from immunoSEQ multiplex PCR, and its TCRdb copy is limited to in-frame clones, with some not included. The repertoire holds around 100,000 clones, with about 90% as singletons. Sequencing was done on a sample of CD4+ T cells sorted from blood. These TCRs come from a human donor in good health. Each CDR3 is given with its conserved first and last residue. Each record gives: clone size, V gene, J gene, D gene, CDR3 length, CDR3 DNA, CDR3 protein. D genes are given only for firm matches. Size tells how often a clone was seen (once, few, many) or the class of an expanded clone, and some rows leave it out.

NA	TRBV18	TRBJ1-3	NA	13	TGTGCCAGCTCACCACCCGGGGGAAACACCATATATTTT	CASSPPGGNTIYF
NA	TRBV18	TRBJ1-3	NA	14	TGTGCCAGCTCACCAGGGAACTCTGGAAACACCATATATTTT	CASSPGNSGNTIYF
NA	TRBV7-6	TRBJ1-2	TRBD1	14	TGTGCCAGCAGCCGGATTCAGGGGGCCTATGGCTACACCTTC	CASSRIQGAYGYTF
NA	TRBV5-1	TRBJ2-7	NA	13	TGCGCCAGCGGACTGACGGGCGACTACGAGCAGTACTTC	CASGLTGDYEQYF
few	TRBV11-1	TRBJ1-1	NA	15	TGTGCCAGCAGTATTTCGCTCGGAAGCGGAGCTGAAGCTTTCTTT	CASSISLGSGAEAFF
NA	TRBV20-1	TRBJ2-7	NA	11	TGCAGTGCTAGAGGCTCCTACGAGCAGTACTTC	CSARGSYEQYF
NA	TRBV5-1	TRBJ1-2	NA	16	TGCGCCAGCAGCTTATACCTAAGCGCAGGGTGGGATGGCTACACCTTC	CASSLYLSAGWDGYTF
once	TRBV11-2	TRBJ1-2	NA	13	TGTGCCAGCAGCTACGGCGGTAACTATGGCTACACCTTC	CASSYGGNYGYTF
NA	TRBV5-4	TRBJ2-3	TRBD1	16	TGTGCCAGCAGCACCCCGGGACAGATCACAACAGATACGCAGTATTTT	CASSTPGQITTDTQYF
NA	TRBV6-1	TRBJ2-1	NA	13	TGTGCCTCGAATACACTCTCCGGGAATGAGCAGTTCTTC	CASNTLSGNEQFF
once	TRBV7-2	TRBJ1-6	NA	16	TGTGCCAGCAGTTACGACCGGGAGTACTATAATTCACCCCTCCACTTT	CASSYDREYYNSPLHF
NA	TRBV19	TRBJ2-2	NA	15	TGTGCCAGTAGAATACGACTAGGAGGGACCGGGGAGCTGTTTTTT	CASRIRLGGTGELFF
NA	TRBV5-1	TRBJ1-5	NA	15	TGCGCCAGCAGCTTGGACAGCAGGGGTAATCAGCCCCAGCATTTT	CASSLDSRGNQPQHF
NA	TRBV29-1	TRBJ1-2	NA	13	TGCAGCGTTGATGCAGGGGTAGAACATGGCTACACCTTC	CSVDAGVEHGYTF
few	TRBV5-1	TRBJ2-1	TRBD2	16	TGCGCCAGCAGCCCCGGCGGAGGAGCGGGGTGGGGGGAGCAGTTCTTC	CASSPGGGAGWGEQFF
NA	TRBV28	TRBJ1-2	TRBD1	14	TGTGCCACCGCCCAGGAACAGGGGGGCGGCGGCTACACCTTC	CATAQEQGGGGYTF
NA	TRBV14	TRBJ1-5	NA	14	TGTGCCAGCAGCCAAGGAGGCGGCAATCAGCCCCAGCATTTT	CASSQGGGNQPQHF
NA	TRBV7-9	TRBJ2-5	TRBD2	16	TGTGCCAGCAGCCAGGGACTAGCGGGGGGGCAAGAGACCCAGTACTTC	CASSQGLAGGQETQYF
NA	TRBV14	TRBJ2-5	TRBD2	16	TGTGCCAGCAGCCAACAGCTAGCGGGGTCCCAAGAGACCCAGTACTTC	CASSQQLAGSQETQYF
NA	TRBV29-1	TRBJ1-2	NA	11	TGCAGCGGCCCTGGGGGGAATGGCTACACCTTC	CSGPGGNGYTF
NA	TRBV7-2	TRBJ1-3	NA	15	TGTGCCAGCAGCCCCCAGGGAAACTCTGGAAACACCATATATTTT	CASSPQGNSGNTIYF
NA	TRBV6-5	TRBJ1-1	NA	13	TGTGCCAGCACCCAACTTCAGGGATCTGAAGCTTTCTTT	CASTQLQGSEAFF
NA	TRBV5-1	TRBJ2-2	TRBD2	16	TGCGCCAGCAGCTTACTAGCGGGGGGCGGATCCGGGGAGCTGTTTTTT	CASSLLAGGGSGELFF
NA	TRBV7-2	TRBJ2-4	TRBD2	15	TGTGCCAGCAGCCTCATGGGGGGGTCCCAAAACATTCAGTACTTC	CASSLMGGSQNIQYF
NA	TRBV6-6	TRBJ2-6	NA	15	TGTGCCAGCAGTTCGCGGGGAACTGGGGCCAACGTCCTGACTTTC	CASSSRGTGANVLTF
NA	TRBV7-9	TRBJ1-2	NA	14	TGTGCCAGCAGCAATACAGGAGCTAACTATGGCTACACCTTC	CASSNTGANYGYTF
NA	TRBV19	TRBJ2-5	TRBD1	14	TGTGCCAGTATTGGACAGGGCAAAGGGGAGACCCAGTACTTC	CASIGQGKGETQYF
NA	TRBV5-1	TRBJ1-1	NA	12	TGCGCCAGCAGCTTGTCAGGGAGTGGGGCTTTCTTT	CASSLSGSGAFF
NA	TRBV6-1	TRBJ2-1	TRBD2	14	TGTGCCAGCAGAAGGACTAGCACCTACAATGAGCAGTTCTTC	CASRRTSTYNEQFF
NA	TRBV7-9	TRBJ1-2	NA	13	TGTGCCAGCAGCCCTGGGGCAGGGCTCGGCTACACCTTC	CASSPGAGLGYTF
NA	TRBV7-3	TRBJ2-7	TRBD1	14	TGTGCCAGCAGCTTGGGGGACAGGATCGACGAGCAGTACTTC	CASSLGDRIDEQYF
once	TRBV5-5	TRBJ2-7	NA	14	TGTGCCAGCAGCTTAGGTGATATCTCCTACGAGCAGTACTTC	CASSLGDISYEQYF
NA	TRBV5-1	TRBJ1-4	NA	15	TGCGCCAGCAGCTTGAACCCCAACGGTGGGGAAAAACTGTTTTTT	CASSLNPNGGEKLFF
NA	TRBV5-6	TRBJ1-4	NA	14	TGTGCCAGCAGATGGGGATCGGGTAATGAAAAACTGTTTTTT	CASRWGSGNEKLFF
NA	TRBV15	TRBJ2-1	TRBD1	13	TGTGCCACCAGCCCAGACAGGGCAGATGAGCAGTTCTTC	CATSPDRADEQFF
NA	TRBV5-1	TRBJ1-2	NA	14	TGCGCCAGCAGCTTGTCCCCCGATAACTATGGCTACACCTTC	CASSLSPDNYGYTF
NA	TRBV7-3	TRBJ2-6	NA	18	TGTGCCAGCAGCTTATGGGCACAGACAGACCCCTTCGCCAACGTCCTGACTTTC	CASSLWAQTDPFANVLTF
NA	TRBV7-3	TRBJ2-5	NA	15	TGTGCCAGCAGCCCAGGGCAGGTGATTCAAGAGACCCAGTACTTC	CASSPGQVIQETQYF
NA	TRBV2	TRBJ1-5	TRBD1	14	TGTGCCAGCAGGGACAGGTATAGCAATCAGCCCCAGCATTTT	CASRDRYSNQPQHF
once	TRBV30	TRBJ1-5	TRBD1	14	TGTGCCTGGAGACAGGGACAGGTAAATCAGCCCCAGCATTTT	CAWRQGQVNQPQHF
NA	TRBV30	TRBJ2-1	TRBD2	15	TGTGCCTGGAGTGTACGGGGGGGCATCCACAATGAGCAGTTCTTC	CAWSVRGGIHNEQFF
NA	TRBV7-9	TRBJ2-3	NA	15	TGTGCCAGCAGCTTAAAAAGGGACCTCACAGATACGCAGTATTTT	CASSLKRDLTDTQYF
NA	TRBV10-3	TRBJ2-2	NA	14	TGTGCCATCAGGGTGACATACGACACCGGGGAGCTGTTTTTT	CAIRVTYDTGELFF
NA	TRBV4-3	TRBJ1-1	NA	15	TGCGCCAGCAGGCTAGGGGGAGCGCTGAACACTGAAGCTTTCTTT	CASRLGGALNTEAFF
NA	TRBV9	TRBJ2-1	TRBD2	16	TGTGCCAGCAGCGTAGGAGCTAGCGGGGCAGTTGGTGAGCAGTTCTTC	CASSVGASGAVGEQFF
once	TRBV9	TRBJ2-1	NA	11	TGTGCCAGCAGTTTCTACAATGAGCAGTTCTTC	CASSFYNEQFF
once	TRBV2	TRBJ1-6	NA	16	TGTGCCAGCAGTTTCCAGGGGATCTCCTATAATTCACCCCTCCACTTT	CASSFQGISYNSPLHF
NA	TRBV7-7	TRBJ2-7	TRBD2	19	TGTGCCAGCAGCCGCACACTTGACCGAAGCGGGGGGCCTACCTACGAGCAGTACTTC	CASSRTLDRSGGPTYEQYF
NA	TRBV5-1	TRBJ2-7	NA	15	TGCGCCAGCAGATTGAGGGGCGGGGCAACCTACGAGCAGTACTTC	CASRLRGGATYEQYF
NA	TRBV5-5	TRBJ1-3	NA	15	TGTGCCAGCAGCTTGGCTCAGGGGTCTGGAAACACCATATATTTT	CASSLAQGSGNTIYF
NA	TRBV6-1	TRBJ1-5	NA	14	TGTGCCAGCTCCCTCCAGGACAGCAATCAGCCCCAGCATTTT	CASSLQDSNQPQHF
NA	TRBV10-2	TRBJ2-1	NA	16	TGCGCCAGCAGTGAGCGGGCGGGGTCATCCTACAATGAGCAGTTCTTC	CASSERAGSSYNEQFF
NA	TRBV2	TRBJ1-6	NA	16	TGTGCCAGCAGGTATACTACAGCGATCTATAATTCACCCCTCCACTTT	CASRYTTAIYNSPLHF
NA	TRBV28	TRBJ1-2	NA	17	TGTGCCAGCAGTCTCATCCTCGGGACGGGGGACCTCTATGGCTACACCTTC	CASSLILGTGDLYGYTF
NA	TRBV14	TRBJ2-1	TRBD2	15	TGTGCCAGCAGCCAATCCAGCGGGGCTTGGCATGAGCAGTTCTTC	CASSQSSGAWHEQFF
NA	TRBV5-1	TRBJ2-1	NA	14	TGCGCCAGCAGCTTGGATGGGCATTACAATGAGCAGTTCTTC	CASSLDGHYNEQFF
NA	TRBV6-1	TRBJ1-1	NA	15	TGTGCCAGCAGGACCCGGGACATACAGAACACTGAAGCTTTCTTT	CASRTRDIQNTEAFF
NA	TRBV28	TRBJ2-7	TRBD2	14	TGTGCCAGCACCAAGGGAGCGGGGGCCTACGAGCAGTACTTC	CASTKGAGAYEQYF
NA	TRBV14	TRBJ1-2	NA	16	TGTGCCAGCAGCCAAGGGTTCCGGGGGAAGGGAGATGGCTACACCTTC	CASSQGFRGKGDGYTF